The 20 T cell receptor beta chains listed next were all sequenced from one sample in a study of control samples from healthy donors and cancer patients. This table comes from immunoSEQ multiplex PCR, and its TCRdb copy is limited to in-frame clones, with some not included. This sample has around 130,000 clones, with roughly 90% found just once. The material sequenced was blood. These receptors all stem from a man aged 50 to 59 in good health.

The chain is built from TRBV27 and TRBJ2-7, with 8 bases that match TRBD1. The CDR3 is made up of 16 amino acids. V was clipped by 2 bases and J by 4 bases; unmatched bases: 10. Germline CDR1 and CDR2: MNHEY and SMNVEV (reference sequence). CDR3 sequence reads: CASSLGWGRGQYEQYF. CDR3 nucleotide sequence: TGTGCCAGCAGTTTAGGGTGGGGCAGGGGGCAGTACGAGCAGTACTTC.

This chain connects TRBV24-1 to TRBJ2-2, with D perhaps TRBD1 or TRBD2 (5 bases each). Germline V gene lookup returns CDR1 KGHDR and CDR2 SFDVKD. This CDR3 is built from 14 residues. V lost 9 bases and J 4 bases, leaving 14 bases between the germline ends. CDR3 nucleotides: TGTGCCACCGCCGGGACCGTTGGCACCGGGGAGCTGTTTTTT. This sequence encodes CATAGTVGTGELFF.

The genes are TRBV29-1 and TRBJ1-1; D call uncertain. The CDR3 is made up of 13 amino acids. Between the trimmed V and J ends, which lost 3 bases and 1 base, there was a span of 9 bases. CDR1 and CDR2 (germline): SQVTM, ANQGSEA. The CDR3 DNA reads TGCAGCGTTGAGAAACGAGCGAACACTGAAGCTTTCTTT. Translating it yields CSVEKRANTEAFF.

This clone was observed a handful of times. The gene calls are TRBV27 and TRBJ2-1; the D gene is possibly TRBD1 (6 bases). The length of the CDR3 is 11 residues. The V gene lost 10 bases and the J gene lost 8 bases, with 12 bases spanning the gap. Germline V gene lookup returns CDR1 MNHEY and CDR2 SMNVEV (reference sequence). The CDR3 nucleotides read TGTGCCACGAGCAGGGGCTATGAGCAGTTCTTC. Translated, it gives CATSRGYEQFF.

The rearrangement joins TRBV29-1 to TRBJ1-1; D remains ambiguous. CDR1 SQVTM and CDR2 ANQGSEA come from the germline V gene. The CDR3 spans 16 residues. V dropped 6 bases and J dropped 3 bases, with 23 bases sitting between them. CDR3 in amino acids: CSVWTPFGSEDTEAFF. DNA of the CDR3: TGCAGCGTCTGGACTCCCTTTGGTTCGGAGGACACTGAAGCTTTCTTT.

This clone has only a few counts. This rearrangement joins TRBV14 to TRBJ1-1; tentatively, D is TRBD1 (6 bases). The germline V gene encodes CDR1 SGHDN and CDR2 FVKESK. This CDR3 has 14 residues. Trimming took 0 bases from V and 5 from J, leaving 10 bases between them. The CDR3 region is CASSQEVGGTEAFF. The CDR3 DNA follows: TGTGCCAGCAGCCAAGAAGTAGGGGGGACTGAAGCTTTCTTT.

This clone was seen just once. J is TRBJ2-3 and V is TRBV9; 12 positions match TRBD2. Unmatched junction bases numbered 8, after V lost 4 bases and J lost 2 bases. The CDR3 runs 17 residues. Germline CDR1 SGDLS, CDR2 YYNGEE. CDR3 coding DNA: TGTGCCAGCAGCAGAACCCTAGCGGGGGGGGACACAGATACGCAGTATTTT. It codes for CASSRTLAGGDTDTQYF.

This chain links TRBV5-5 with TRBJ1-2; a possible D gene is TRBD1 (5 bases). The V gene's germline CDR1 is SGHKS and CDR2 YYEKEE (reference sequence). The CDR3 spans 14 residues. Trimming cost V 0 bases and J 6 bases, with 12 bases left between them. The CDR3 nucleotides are TGTGCCAGCAGCTTGGATTTTGGGGCGAATGGCTACACCTTC. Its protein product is CASSLDFGANGYTF.

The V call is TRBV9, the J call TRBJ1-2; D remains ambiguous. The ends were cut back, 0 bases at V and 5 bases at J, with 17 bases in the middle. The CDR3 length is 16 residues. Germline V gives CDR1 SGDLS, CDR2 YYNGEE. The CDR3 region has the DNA TGTGCCAGCAGCGTAGGGATGACGGGTTCGGGGTATGGCTACACCTTC. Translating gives CASSVGMTGSGYGYTF. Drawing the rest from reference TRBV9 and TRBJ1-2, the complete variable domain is DSGVTQTPKHLITATGQRVTLRCSPRSGDLSVYWYQQSLDQGLQFLIQYYNGEERAKGNILERFSAQQFPDLHSELNLSSLELGDSALYFCASSVGMTGSGYGYTFGSGTRLTVV.

The chain's CDR3 is CASSLAGTSGGALEQYF. DNA for the CDR3: TGCGCCAGCAGCTTGGCCGGGACTAGCGGGGGGGCTCTCGAGCAGTACTTC. The chain carries TRBV5-1 and TRBJ2-7; 16 nucleotides agree with TRBD2. The CDR3 length is 17 residues. J lost 6 bases, V lost 0 bases, and 6 bases had no gene match. Germline V CDR1 and CDR2: SGHRS, YFSETQ.

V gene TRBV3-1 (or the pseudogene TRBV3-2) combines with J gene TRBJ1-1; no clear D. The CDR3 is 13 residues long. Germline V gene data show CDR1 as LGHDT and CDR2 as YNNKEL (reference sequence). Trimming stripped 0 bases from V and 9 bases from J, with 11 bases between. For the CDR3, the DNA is TGTGCCAGCAGCCAAGATTGGACGGCGAAAGCTTTCTTT. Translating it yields CASSQDWTAKAFF.

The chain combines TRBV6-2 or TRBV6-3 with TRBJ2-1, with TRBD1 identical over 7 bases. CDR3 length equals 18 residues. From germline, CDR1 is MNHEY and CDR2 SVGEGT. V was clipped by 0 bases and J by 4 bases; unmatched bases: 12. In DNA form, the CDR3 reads TGTGCCAGCAGTTACTCGAGGAGTGATGAGGGGGCGTACAATGAGCAGTTCTTC. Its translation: CASSYSRSDEGAYNEQFF.

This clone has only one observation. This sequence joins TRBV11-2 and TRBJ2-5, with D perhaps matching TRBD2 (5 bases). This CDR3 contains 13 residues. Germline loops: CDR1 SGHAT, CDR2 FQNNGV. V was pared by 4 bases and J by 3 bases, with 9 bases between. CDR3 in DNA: TGTGCCAGCAGCTGGTGGGGAGAAGAGACCCAGTACTTC. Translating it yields CASSWWGEETQYF.

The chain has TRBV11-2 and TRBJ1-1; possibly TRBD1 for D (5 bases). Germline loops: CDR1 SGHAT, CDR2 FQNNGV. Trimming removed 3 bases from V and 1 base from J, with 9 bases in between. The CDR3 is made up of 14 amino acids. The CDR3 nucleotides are TGTGCCAGCAGCTTTCGGGGGACGAACACTGAAGCTTTCTTT. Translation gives CASSFRGTNTEAFF.

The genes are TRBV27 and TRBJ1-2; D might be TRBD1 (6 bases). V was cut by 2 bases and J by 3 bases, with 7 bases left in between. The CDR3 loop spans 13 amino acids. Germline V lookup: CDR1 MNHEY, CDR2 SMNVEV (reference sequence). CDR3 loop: CASSLKGDYGYTF. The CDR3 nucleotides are TGTGCCAGCAGTTTAAAGGGGGACTATGGCTACACCTTC.

The CDR3 spells CASSIQGSDGYTF. In DNA, the CDR3 is TGTGCCAGTAGTATACAGGGTTCGGATGGCTACACCTTC. The chain uses TRBV19 and TRBJ1-2; a weak D match, TRBD1 (5 bases). Germline V CDR1 and CDR2: LNHDA, SQIVND (reference sequence). CDR3 length equals 13 residues. Trimming left V 2 bases short and J 6 bases short, with 10 bases between.

The CDR3: CALGATRNYGYTF. CDR3 DNA: TGTGCCTTGGGGGCCACCCGAAACTATGGCTACACCTTC. This chain connects TRBV30 to TRBJ1-2; a possible D gene is TRBD1 (6 bases). This CDR3 spans 13 amino acids. Trimming removed 7 bases from V and 2 bases from J, with 14 bases in between. The germline V gene encodes CDR1 GTSNPN and CDR2 SVGIG (reference sequence). The variable domain in full, with the rest retrieved from reference TRBV30 and TRBJ1-2, is SQTIHQWPATLVQPVGSPLSLECTVEGTSNPNLYWYRQAAGRGLQLLFYSVGIGQISSEVPQNLSASRPQDRQFILSSKKLLLSDSGFYLCALGATRNYGYTFGSGTRLTVV.

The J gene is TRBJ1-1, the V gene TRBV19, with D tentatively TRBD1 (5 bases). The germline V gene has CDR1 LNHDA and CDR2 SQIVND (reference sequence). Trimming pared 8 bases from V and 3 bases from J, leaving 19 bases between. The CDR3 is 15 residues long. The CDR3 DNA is TGTGCCAGTCGTACGGTCCGGGACGAAGACACTGAAGCTTTCTTT. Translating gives CASRTVRDEDTEAFF.

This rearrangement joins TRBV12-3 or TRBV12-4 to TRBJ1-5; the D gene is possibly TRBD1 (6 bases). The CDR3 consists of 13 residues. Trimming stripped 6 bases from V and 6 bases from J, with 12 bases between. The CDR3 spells CASSQGIVQPQHF. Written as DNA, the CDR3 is TGTGCCAGCAGCCAGGGGATCGTTCAGCCCCAGCATTTT.

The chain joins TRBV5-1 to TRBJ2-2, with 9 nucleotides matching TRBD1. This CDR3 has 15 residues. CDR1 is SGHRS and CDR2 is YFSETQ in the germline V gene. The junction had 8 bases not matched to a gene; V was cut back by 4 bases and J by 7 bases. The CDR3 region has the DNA TGCGCCAGCAGCCCTGGGACAGGGACGATCGGGGAGCTGTTTTTT. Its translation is CASSPGTGTIGELFF.